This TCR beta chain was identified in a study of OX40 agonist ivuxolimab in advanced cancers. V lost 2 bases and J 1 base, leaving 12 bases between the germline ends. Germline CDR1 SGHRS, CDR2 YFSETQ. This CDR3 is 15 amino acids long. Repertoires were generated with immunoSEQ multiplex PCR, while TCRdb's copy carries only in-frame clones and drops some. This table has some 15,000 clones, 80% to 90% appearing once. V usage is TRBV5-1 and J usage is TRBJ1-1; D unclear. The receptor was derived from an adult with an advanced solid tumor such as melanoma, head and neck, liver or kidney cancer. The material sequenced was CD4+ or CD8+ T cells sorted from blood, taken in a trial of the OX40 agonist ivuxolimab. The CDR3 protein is CASSLPHTPNTEAFF. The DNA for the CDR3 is TGCGCCAGCAGCTTACCCCACACACCGAACACTGAAGCTTTCTTT.